The 29 T cell receptor beta chains below come from one sample, sequenced in a study of shared clonotypes between healthy human individuals. Only CD45RO-negative cells positively selected for CCR7 counted as naive CD8 cells, so terminally differentiated effector memory CD45RA+ cells were excluded. This table comes from immunoSEQ multiplex PCR, and its TCRdb copy is limited to in-frame clones, with some not included. Of around 2,000,000 clones listed, about 92% are singletons. The material sequenced was naive CD8+ T cells from PBMCs. The receptors derive from a man between 18 and 35 years old in good health. Some clones in this sample may be carry-over from other donors' samples.

The chain recombines TRBV19 with TRBJ2-7, with D maybe TRBD2 (6 bases). The CDR3 totals 13 residues. Germline-derived CDR1 and CDR2 are LNHDA and SQIVND (reference sequence). V was cut by 3 bases and J by 4 bases, with 10 bases left in between. The CDR3: CASSMARGYEQYF. The CDR3 DNA reads TGTGCCAGTAGTATGGCTCGGGGGTACGAGCAGTACTTC.

With respect to this clone: At the DNA level, this CDR3 is encoded by other sequences in the same sample as well. V is TRBV25-1 and J is TRBJ2-5; D is ambiguous. Per germline, CDR1 MGHDK and CDR2 SYGVNS. This CDR3 has 10 residues. V was trimmed by 8 bases and J by 5 bases, leaving 6 bases between them. DNA of the CDR3: TGTGCCAGCCAAGGGGAGACCCAGTACTTC. Amino acid sequence: CASQGETQYF.

The chain links TRBV4-2 to TRBJ1-5, with D perhaps TRBD1 (6 bases). This CDR3 has 17 amino acids. CDR1 LGHNA and CDR2 YNFKEQ come from the germline V gene. V was trimmed by 5 bases and J by 0 bases, leaving 17 bases between them. In DNA form, the CDR3 reads TGTGCCAGCAGCGCGACTTCTAGGGGGTATAGCAATCAGCCCCAGCATTTT. Protein: CASSATSRGYSNQPQHF.

J is TRBJ1-1 and V is TRBV21-1; the listed D gene, TRBD1, was not tested against the DNA. TRBV21-1 is reported as a pseudogene. This CDR3 region has 15 residues. CDR3 sequence reads: CASSNLGQGNTEAFF. The CDR3 DNA is TGTGCCAGCAGCAATTTAGGACAGGGGAACACTGAAGCTTTCTTT.

J is TRBJ2-3 and V is TRBV4-1, with 9 bases matching TRBD1. The CDR3 sequence is 16 residues long. The trim removed 4 bases at V and 2 bases at J, leaving 7 bases unmatched. Germline V CDR1 and CDR2: MGHRA, YSYEKL. CDR3 sequence reads: CASSLQRDRATDTQYF. For the CDR3, the DNA is TGCGCCAGCAGCCTCCAGCGGGACAGGGCCACAGATACGCAGTATTTT.

V and J are TRBV13 and TRBJ2-5; D possibly uses TRBD1 or TRBD2 (6 bases each). This CDR3 contains 14 residues. The V end lost 3 bases, the J end lost 5 bases, and 13 bases lay between the germline ends. From germline, CDR1 is PRHDT and CDR2 FYEKMQ (reference sequence). Here the CDR3 DNA reads TGTGCCAGCAGCTTCAGGGGAGGCGGGGAGACCCAGTACTTC. Protein: CASSFRGGGETQYF. The full variable domain, its missing parts supplied by reference TRBV13 and TRBJ2-5, is AAGVIQSPRHLIKEKRETATLKCYPIPRHDTVYWYQQGPGQDPQFLISFYEKMQSDKGSIPDRFSAQQFSDYHSELNMSSLELGDSALYFCASSFRGGGETQYFGPGTRLLVL.

The V gene is TRBV11-3, the J gene TRBJ1-4; D gene uncertain. V was trimmed by 11 bases and J by 8 bases, leaving 18 bases between them. The germline V gene has CDR1 SGHNT and CDR2 YENEEA. This CDR3 comprises 13 residues. The CDR3 bases are TGTGCCCGTGACGATCGGGGTGAGGAAAAACTGTTTTTT. Translated, it gives CARDDRGEEKLFF.

The V gene is TRBV7-6, the J gene TRBJ2-7; unclear D gene. V was clipped by 5 bases and J by 2 bases, with 13 bases between them. Germline CDR1 and CDR2: SGHVS and FNYEAQ. The CDR3 length is 14 residues. The chain's CDR3 is CASSPPDLTYEQYF. CDR3 nucleotide sequence: TGTGCCAGCAGCCCCCCGGATCTTACCTACGAGCAGTACTTC.

J is TRBJ2-1 and V is TRBV30, with D maybe TRBD2 (5 bases). This CDR3 has 12 residues. Germline CDR1 GTSNPN, CDR2 SVGIG (reference sequence). V shed 4 bases and J shed 10 bases, with 14 bases lying between them. CDR3 region: CAWTWLAGEQFF. DNA of the CDR3: TGTGCCTGGACATGGCTAGCCGGCGAGCAGTTCTTC.

This chain uses TRBV5-1 with TRBJ1-1; unclear D gene. The CDR3 runs 15 residues. CDR1 is SGHRS and CDR2 is YFSETQ in the germline V gene. Between the trimmed V and J ends, which lost 2 bases and 3 bases, there was a span of 14 bases. CDR3 region: CASSFDTRAHTEAFF. The CDR3 DNA is TGCGCCAGCAGCTTCGATACAAGGGCACACACTGAAGCTTTCTTT.

This clone was observed a single time. This same CDR3 is encoded by further DNA sequences in the sample. The chain combines TRBV6-5 with TRBJ2-5; no clear D gene. Germline CDR1 and CDR2: MNHEY and SVGAGI. CDR3 size: 12 residues. Between the trimmed V and J ends, which lost 4 bases and 5 bases, there was a span of 8 bases. The CDR3 here is CASSFSGETQYF. CDR3 in DNA: TGTGCCAGCAGTTTCTCCGGGGAGACCCAGTACTTC.

The rearrangement links TRBV27 to TRBJ2-7; 8 nucleotides match TRBD2. This CDR3 is built from 15 residues. Trimming at V came to 0 bases and at J to 7 bases, leaving 8 bases not matched to a gene. Germline V lookup: CDR1 MNHEY, CDR2 SMNVEV (reference sequence). The CDR3 is CASSLSTRGAREQYF. DNA for the CDR3: TGTGCCAGCAGTTTATCGACGCGGGGGGCGCGGGAGCAGTACTTC.

The chain uses TRBV19 and TRBJ2-2, with a tentative D call TRBD1 (6 bases). In germline, CDR1 is LNHDA, CDR2 SQIVND (reference sequence). This CDR3 is built from 16 residues. Trimming took 6 bases from V and 0 from J, leaving 14 bases between them. Here the CDR3 reads CASRAYRESNTGELFF. CDR3 DNA: TGTGCCAGTAGAGCCTACAGGGAATCGAACACCGGGGAGCTGTTTTTT.

The chain recombines TRBV13 with TRBJ2-1, with 8 positions matching TRBD2. V dropped 4 bases and J dropped 3; count of bases not matched to a gene: 11. Germline CDR1 is PRHDT and CDR2 is FYEKMQ (reference sequence). The CDR3 contains 17 residues. DNA for the CDR3: TGTGCCAGCAGCTCCCCTGGTAGCGGGATTTACTACAATGAGCAGTTCTTC. This gives the protein CASSSPGSGIYYNEQFF. Looking up the rest from reference TRBV13 and TRBJ2-1 gives the full variable domain: AAGVIQSPRHLIKEKRETATLKCYPIPRHDTVYWYQQGPGQDPQFLISFYEKMQSDKGSIPDRFSAQQFSDYHSELNMSSLELGDSALYFCASSSPGSGIYYNEQFFGPGTRLTVL.

In regard to this clone: Other DNA sequences within the sample encode an identical CDR3. V and J are TRBV19 and TRBJ2-1; TRBD2 aligns across 7 bases. The length of the CDR3 is 14 residues. Germline V lookup: CDR1 LNHDA, CDR2 SQIVND (reference sequence). The V gene end was trimmed by 3 bases and the J gene end by 2 bases; junction bases not matched to a gene: 1. This CDR3 is CASSILAAYNEQFF. The CDR3 coding sequence is TGTGCCAGTAGTATCCTAGCGGCCTACAATGAGCAGTTCTTC.

The chain combines TRBV28 with TRBJ1-4; D uncertain. The CDR3 has 16 residues. The germline CDR1 and CDR2 sequences are MDHEN and SYDVKM. The ends were cut back, 3 bases at V and 1 base at J, with 12 bases in the middle. CDR3 loop: CASSFLTTGTNEKLFF. CDR3 in DNA: TGTGCCAGCAGTTTCTTGACCACGGGAACTAATGAAAAACTGTTTTTT.

V is TRBV14 and J is TRBJ1-2; TRBD1 matches at 7 bases. Germline CDR1 is SGHDN and CDR2 is FVKESK. Trimming at V came to 4 bases and at J to 5 bases, leaving 10 bases not matched to a gene. This CDR3 is 15 amino acids long. CDR3 DNA: TGTGCCAGCAGCCGCCGGGACAGTCCTCTTTATGGCTACACCTTC. Amino acids: CASSRRDSPLYGYTF.

The chain employs TRBV27 and TRBJ1-3; D ambiguous. The germline V and J ends were trimmed by 4 bases and 0 bases, with 10 bases remaining between them. The CDR3 spans 15 residues. The germline V gene encodes CDR1 MNHEY and CDR2 SMNVEV (reference sequence). Here the CDR3 DNA reads TGTGCCAGCAGTTCCCTTACGGGCTCTGGAAACACCATATATTTT. The encoded protein is CASSSLTGSGNTIYF.

The V call is TRBV28, the J call TRBJ1-5; D gene ambiguous. The V and J ends lost 4 bases and 4 bases respectively, with 17 bases between them. Germline V gives CDR1 MDHEN, CDR2 SYDVKM. This CDR3 is built from 16 residues. Here the CDR3 DNA reads TGTGCCAGCAGTTCCATCGACGGGGTAGGTAATCAGCCCCAGCATTTT. This translates into CASSSIDGVGNQPQHF.

The chain employs TRBV27 and TRBJ2-7, with no clear D. In germline, CDR1 is MNHEY, CDR2 SMNVEV (reference sequence). V was cut by 5 bases and J by 7 bases, with 15 bases left in between. The CDR3 spans 13 residues. Here the CDR3 reads CASSPSSLLEQYF. DNA for the CDR3: TGTGCCAGCAGTCCTTCCTCTCTATTGGAGCAGTACTTC.

The chain links TRBV7-9 to TRBJ2-5; the match to TRBD1 covers 9 bases. The CDR3 has 16 residues. The ends lost 0 bases at V and 0 bases at J; junction bases unmatched: 2. Germline V lookup: CDR1 SEHNR, CDR2 FQNEAQ (reference sequence). The CDR3 protein is CASSLATGGYQETQYF. The DNA of the CDR3 is TGTGCCAGCAGCTTAGCGACAGGGGGTTACCAAGAGACCCAGTACTTC. Using reference TRBV7-9 and TRBJ2-5 for the parts outside the CDR3, the full variable domain is DTGVSQNPRHKITKRGQNVTFRCDPISEHNRLYWYRQTLGQGPEFLTYFQNEAQLEKSRLLSDRFSAERPKGSFSTLEIQRTEQGDSAMYLCASSLATGGYQETQYFGPGTRLLVL.

This clone was counted once. The genes are TRBV4-1 and TRBJ2-1, with D possibly being TRBD1 or TRBD2 (5 bases each). CDR1 is MGHRA, CDR2 YSYEKL, per germline. The CDR3 has 13 residues. The V and J ends lost 4 bases and 6 bases respectively, with 10 bases between them. CDR3: CASSPGTPNEQFF. CDR3 coding DNA: TGCGCCAGCAGCCCCGGGACGCCCAATGAGCAGTTCTTC.

CDR3 protein: CSVPTGGKGQYF. The CDR3, as DNA: TGCAGCGTCCCGACAGGGGGCAAGGGGCAGTACTTC. The chain is built from TRBV29-1 and TRBJ2-7, with TRBD1 identical over 10 bases. Germline V CDR1 and CDR2: SQVTM, ANQGSEA. After removal of 6 bases from V and 9 bases from J, the junction contained 8 bases not matched to a gene. The CDR3 is 12 amino acids.

V and J are TRBV10-3 and TRBJ1-1, with 9 bases identical to TRBD1. Trimming took 0 bases from V and 3 from J; bases not matched to a gene: 11. The CDR3 runs 18 residues. CDR1 ENHRY and CDR2 SYGVKD come from the germline V gene. The CDR3 DNA sequence: TGTGCCATCAGTGAGTCGATTGGAGACAGGGGGTGGGACACTGAAGCTTTCTTT. It translates to CAISESIGDRGWDTEAFF.

The rearrangement uses TRBV9 and TRBJ2-1, with 10 bases identical to TRBD2. Germline CDR1 SGDLS, CDR2 YYNGEE. The CDR3 has 15 amino acids. The J segment lost 5 bases and the V segment lost 4 bases, leaving 6 bases of the junction unmatched. CDR3 nucleotide sequence: TGTGCCAGCAGCCCCCAGAGCGGGAGGGACAATGAGCAGTTCTTC. This codes for CASSPQSGRDNEQFF.

The V gene is TRBV6-5, the J gene TRBJ1-5; 7 bases are a match to TRBD1. CDR3 length: 14 amino acids. V lost 5 bases and J lost 2; bases outside the gene matches: 3. CDR1 and CDR2 (germline): MNHEY, SVGAGI. The CDR3 here is CASSGDRGNQPQHF. The CDR3, as DNA: TGTGCCAGCAGTGGAGACAGGGGCAATCAGCCCCAGCATTTT.

This rearrangement joins TRBV2 to TRBJ1-5; D not resolved. V dropped 7 bases and J dropped 6 bases, with 22 bases sitting between them. Germline-derived CDR1 and CDR2 are SNHLY and FYNNEI. The CDR3 is 16 residues long. CDR3 DNA: TGTGCCAGCAATGATCCTCTGTCGGAAAGCGGTCAGCCCCAGCATTTT. It specifies CASNDPLSESGQPQHF.

The chain recombines TRBV27 with TRBJ2-3; the match to TRBD2 covers 7 bases. The V and J ends lost 3 bases and 1 base, in that order; junction bases with no gene match: 7. Germline CDR1 MNHEY, CDR2 SMNVEV (reference sequence). The CDR3 is made up of 16 amino acids. The CDR3 reads CASSLLREFGTDTQYF. Here the CDR3 DNA reads TGTGCCAGCAGTTTGTTGCGGGAGTTCGGCACAGATACGCAGTATTTT.

The V and J genes are TRBV9 and TRBJ1-1, with 7 bases aligning to TRBD1. V dropped 4 bases and J dropped 0; count of bases not matched to a gene: 12. CDR3 length equals 17 residues. CDR1 is SGDLS, CDR2 YYNGEE, per germline. In DNA form, the CDR3 reads TGTGCCAGCAGCCCGAAACAGGGGCACGAGATGAACACTGAAGCTTTCTTT. Translating it yields CASSPKQGHEMNTEAFF. Full variable domain (outside the CDR3, taken from reference TRBV9 and TRBJ1-1): DSGVTQTPKHLITATGQRVTLRCSPRSGDLSVYWYQQSLDQGLQFLIQYYNGEERAKGNILERFSAQQFPDLHSELNLSSLELGDSALYFCASSPKQGHEMNTEAFFGQGTRLTVV.